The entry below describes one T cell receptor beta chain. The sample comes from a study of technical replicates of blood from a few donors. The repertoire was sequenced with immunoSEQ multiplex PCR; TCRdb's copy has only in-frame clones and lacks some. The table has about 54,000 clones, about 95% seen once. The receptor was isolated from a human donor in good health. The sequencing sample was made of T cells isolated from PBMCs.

CDR3 sequence (DNA): TGTGCCAGCAGCTTTCGGGAGGGGAATACCTACGAGCAGTACTTC. Encoded protein: CASSFREGNTYEQYF. V usage is TRBV7-9 and J usage is TRBJ2-7, with TRBD2 matching 8 bases. V dropped 3 bases and J dropped 2; count of bases not matched to a gene: 6. The CDR3 has 15 amino acids. Germline V gives CDR1 SEHNR, CDR2 FQNEAQ (reference sequence).